One and the same sample provided the 6 T cell receptor beta chains below, sequenced in a study of molecular identifiers for immune sequencing clone quantification. TCRdb re-derived calls from the PCR reads in MiXCR, one entry per CDR3 protein. This sample has about 12,000 distinct CDR3 sequences, with around 15% found just once. The sample taken for sequencing was naive CD8+ T cells from blood, with Jurkat cell RNA spiked in. Subset given: FACS-sorted CD8+CD4-CCR7+CD45RA+ naive T cells. The receptor source for this set is a human donor in good health. Some libraries in this study had Jurkat cell RNA spiked in.

As regards this clonotype: A junction boundary mismatches the germline segment, possibly from a read error. The V gene is TRBV11-3, the J gene TRBJ2-1, with 7 bases that match TRBD2. The CDR3 consists of 16 residues. Germline V gene data show CDR1 as SGHNT and CDR2 as YENEEA. The CDR3 DNA reads TGTGCCAGCAGCCCCGGGGCTAGCGGACCGTACAATGAGCAGCTCTTC. The encoded protein is CASSPGASGPYNEQLF.

This chain uses TRBV6-5 with TRBJ2-7, with D unclear. Germline CDR1 is MNHEY and CDR2 is SVGAGI. This CDR3 comprises 13 residues. V lost 5 bases and J lost 4, with 12 bases in between. The CDR3, as DNA: TGTGCCAGCAGTCAATCATTAGGGTACGAGCAGTACTTC. It encodes CASSQSLGYEQYF.

This clonotype was seen repeatedly, ten times or more. An end of the junction differs from the germline gene, which may be a read error. In DNA, the CDR3 is TGTGCCAGCAGCCTAGGGGCTAGCGGGCTCCCTGGGGCCAACGTCCCGACTTTC. Amino acid sequence: CASSLGASGLPGANVPTF. J is TRBJ2-6 and V is TRBV12-3 or TRBV12-4, with TRBD2 identical over 8 bases. This CDR3 has 18 residues.

This clonotype was counted a few times. This could be a read error, since a much larger clone is one nucleotide away. This chain links TRBV19 with TRBJ1-5; no definite D call. The CDR3 has 14 residues. Germline CDR1 and CDR2: LNHDA and SQIVND (reference sequence). Trimming took off 7 bases at V and 6 bases at J, with 16 bases between the two ends. The CDR3 DNA is TGTGCCAGTAAGGCGGGGTATAACGGTCAGCCCCAGCATTTT. Protein: CASKAGYNGQPQHF.

The V gene is TRBV2, the J gene TRBJ1-5, with D possibly matching TRBD1 (5 bases). V was clipped by 9 bases and J by 1 base, with 10 bases between them. There are 13 residues in the CDR3. Germline CDR1 reads SNHLY; CDR2 reads FYNNEI. CDR3 loop: CARGTASNQPQHF. The CDR3 region has the DNA TGTGCCAGGGGGACCGCCAGCAATCAGCCCCAGCATTTT.

This clonotype was counted many times. This chain connects TRBV6-2 or TRBV6-3 to TRBJ2-2; 7 bases agree with TRBD1. The CDR3 extends over 15 amino acids. Germline loops: CDR1 MNHEY, CDR2 SVGEGT. The ends lost 4 bases at V and 3 bases at J; junction bases unmatched: 5. The CDR3 region is CASSFLTGDTGELFF. The CDR3 region has the DNA TGTGCCAGCAGTTTCCTAACAGGGGACACCGGGGAGCTGTTTTTT.